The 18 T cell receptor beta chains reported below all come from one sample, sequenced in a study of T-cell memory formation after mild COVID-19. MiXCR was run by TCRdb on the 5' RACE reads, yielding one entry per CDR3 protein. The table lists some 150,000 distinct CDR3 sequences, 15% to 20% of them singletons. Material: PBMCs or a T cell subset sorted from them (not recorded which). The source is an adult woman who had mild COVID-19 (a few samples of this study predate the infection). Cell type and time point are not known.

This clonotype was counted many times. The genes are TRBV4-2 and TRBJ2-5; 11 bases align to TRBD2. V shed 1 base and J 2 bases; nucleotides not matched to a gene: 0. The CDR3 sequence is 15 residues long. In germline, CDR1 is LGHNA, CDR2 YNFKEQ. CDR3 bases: TGTGCCAGCAGCCAAGGACTAGCGGGGCAAGAGACCCAGTACTTC. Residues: CASSQGLAGQETQYF.

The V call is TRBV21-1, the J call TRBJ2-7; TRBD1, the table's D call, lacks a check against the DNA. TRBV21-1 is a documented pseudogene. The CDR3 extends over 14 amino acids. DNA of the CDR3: TGTGCCAGCAGCAAAGATAAAGGGGCAGAAGAGCAGTACTTC. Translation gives CASSKDKGAEEQYF.

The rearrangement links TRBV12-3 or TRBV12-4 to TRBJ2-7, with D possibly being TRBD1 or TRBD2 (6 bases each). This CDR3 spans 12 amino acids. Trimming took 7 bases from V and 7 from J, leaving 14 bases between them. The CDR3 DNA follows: TGTGCCAGCACGGGGGCAGGGGAAGAGCAGTACTTC. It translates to CASTGAGEEQYF.

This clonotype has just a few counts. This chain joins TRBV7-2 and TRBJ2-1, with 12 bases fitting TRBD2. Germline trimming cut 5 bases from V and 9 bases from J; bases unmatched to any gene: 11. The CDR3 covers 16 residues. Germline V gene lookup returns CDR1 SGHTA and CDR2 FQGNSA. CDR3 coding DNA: TGTGCCAGCAGCGGCAAAGGACTAGCGGGAAGGGGTGAGCAGTTCTTC. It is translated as CASSGKGLAGRGEQFF.

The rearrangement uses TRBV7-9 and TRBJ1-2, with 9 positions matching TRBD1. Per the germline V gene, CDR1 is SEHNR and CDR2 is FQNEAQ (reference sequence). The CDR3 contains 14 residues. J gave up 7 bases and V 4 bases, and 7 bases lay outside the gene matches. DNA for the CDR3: TGTGCCAGCAGCTGGAACTACAGGGGGCTTGGCTACACCTTC. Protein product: CASSWNYRGLGYTF.

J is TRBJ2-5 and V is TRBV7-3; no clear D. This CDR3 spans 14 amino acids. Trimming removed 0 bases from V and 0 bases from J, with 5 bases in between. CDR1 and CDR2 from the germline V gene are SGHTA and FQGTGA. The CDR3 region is CASSLTGNQETQYF. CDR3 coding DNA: TGTGCCAGCAGCTTAACAGGAAACCAAGAGACCCAGTACTTC.

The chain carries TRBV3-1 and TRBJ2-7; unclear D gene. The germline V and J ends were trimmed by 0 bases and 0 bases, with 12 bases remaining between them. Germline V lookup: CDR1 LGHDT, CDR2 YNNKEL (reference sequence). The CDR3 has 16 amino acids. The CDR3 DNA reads TGTGCCAGCAGCCAAGATTTGAAGGAATTCTCCTACGAGCAGTACTTC. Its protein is CASSQDLKEFSYEQYF.

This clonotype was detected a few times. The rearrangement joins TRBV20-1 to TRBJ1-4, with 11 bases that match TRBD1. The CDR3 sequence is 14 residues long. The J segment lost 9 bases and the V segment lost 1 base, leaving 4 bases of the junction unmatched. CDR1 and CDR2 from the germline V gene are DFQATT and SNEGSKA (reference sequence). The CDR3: CSARGTGGAKKLFF. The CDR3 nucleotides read TGCAGTGCTAGAGGGACAGGGGGCGCGAAAAAACTGTTTTTT.

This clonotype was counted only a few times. CDR3 protein: CASSLWLAEGSGELFF. In DNA form, the CDR3 reads TGTGCCAGCAGTTTATGGCTAGCGGAGGGGTCCGGGGAGCTGTTTTTT. V and J are TRBV12-3 or TRBV12-4 and TRBJ2-2; 7 positions match TRBD2. The V gene end was trimmed by 2 bases and the J gene end by 6 bases; junction bases not matched to a gene: 9. CDR3 size: 16 residues.

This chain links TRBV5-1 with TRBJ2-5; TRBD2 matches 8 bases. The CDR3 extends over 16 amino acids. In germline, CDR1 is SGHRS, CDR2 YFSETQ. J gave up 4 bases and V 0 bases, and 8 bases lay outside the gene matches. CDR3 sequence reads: CASSLAPAGATETQYF. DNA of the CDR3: TGCGCCAGCAGCTTGGCACCAGCGGGGGCCACAGAGACCCAGTACTTC.

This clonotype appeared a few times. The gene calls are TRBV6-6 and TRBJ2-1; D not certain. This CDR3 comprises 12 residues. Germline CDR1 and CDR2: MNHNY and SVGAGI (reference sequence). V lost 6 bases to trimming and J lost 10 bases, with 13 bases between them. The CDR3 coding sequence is TGTGCCAGCAGCCACTCGTGGAGAGAGCAGTTCTTC. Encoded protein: CASSHSWREQFF.

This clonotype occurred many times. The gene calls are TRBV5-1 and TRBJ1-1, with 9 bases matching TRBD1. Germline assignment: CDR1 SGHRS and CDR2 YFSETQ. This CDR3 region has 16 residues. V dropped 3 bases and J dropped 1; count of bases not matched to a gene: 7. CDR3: CASSSQTGGRNTEAFF. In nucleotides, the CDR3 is TGCGCCAGCAGCTCTCAGACAGGGGGTAGGAACACTGAAGCTTTCTTT.

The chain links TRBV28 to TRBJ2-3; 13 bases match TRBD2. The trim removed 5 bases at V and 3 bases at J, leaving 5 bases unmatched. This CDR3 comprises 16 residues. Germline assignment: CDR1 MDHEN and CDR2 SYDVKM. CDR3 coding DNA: TGTGCCAGCAGTCCCGCGACTAGCGGGAGGACAGATACGCAGTATTTT. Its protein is CASSPATSGRTDTQYF.

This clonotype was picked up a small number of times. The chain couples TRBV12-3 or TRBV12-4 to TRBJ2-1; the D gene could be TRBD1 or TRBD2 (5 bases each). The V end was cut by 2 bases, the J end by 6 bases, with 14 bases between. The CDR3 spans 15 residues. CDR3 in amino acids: CASSLWDGGPNEQFF. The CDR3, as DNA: TGTGCCAGCAGTTTATGGGACGGAGGCCCCAATGAGCAGTTCTTC.

This CDR3 reads CASTPNGRGPYEQYF. CDR3 nucleotides: TGTGCCAGCACCCCGAACGGGAGGGGGCCCTACGAGCAGTACTTC. This chain links TRBV6-2 or TRBV6-3 with TRBJ2-7; weak D call: TRBD2 (8 bases). Germline CDR1 MNHEY, CDR2 SVGEGT. The V and J ends lost 7 bases and 2 bases respectively, with 18 bases between them. The length of the CDR3 is 15 residues.

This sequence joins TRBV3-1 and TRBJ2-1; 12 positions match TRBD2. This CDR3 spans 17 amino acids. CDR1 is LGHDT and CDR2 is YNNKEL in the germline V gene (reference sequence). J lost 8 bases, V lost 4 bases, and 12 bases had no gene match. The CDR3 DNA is TGTGCCAGCAGCCTCCACTTGCTAGCGGGGGGGCCCGATGAGCAGTTCTTC. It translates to CASSLHLLAGGPDEQFF.

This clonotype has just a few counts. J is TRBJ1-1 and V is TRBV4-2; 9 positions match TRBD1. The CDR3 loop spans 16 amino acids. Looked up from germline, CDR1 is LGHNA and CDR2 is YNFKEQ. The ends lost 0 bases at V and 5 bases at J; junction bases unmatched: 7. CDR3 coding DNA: TGTGCCAGCAGCCAAGAATGGGGACAGGGAAAGACTGAAGCTTTCTTT. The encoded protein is CASSQEWGQGKTEAFF.

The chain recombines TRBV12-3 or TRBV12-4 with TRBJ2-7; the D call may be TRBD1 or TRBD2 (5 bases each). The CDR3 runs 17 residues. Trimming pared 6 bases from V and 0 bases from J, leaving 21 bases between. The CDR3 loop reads CASSRNPGTGPSYEQYF. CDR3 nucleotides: TGTGCCAGCAGCCGGAACCCCGGGACGGGACCCTCCTACGAGCAGTACTTC.